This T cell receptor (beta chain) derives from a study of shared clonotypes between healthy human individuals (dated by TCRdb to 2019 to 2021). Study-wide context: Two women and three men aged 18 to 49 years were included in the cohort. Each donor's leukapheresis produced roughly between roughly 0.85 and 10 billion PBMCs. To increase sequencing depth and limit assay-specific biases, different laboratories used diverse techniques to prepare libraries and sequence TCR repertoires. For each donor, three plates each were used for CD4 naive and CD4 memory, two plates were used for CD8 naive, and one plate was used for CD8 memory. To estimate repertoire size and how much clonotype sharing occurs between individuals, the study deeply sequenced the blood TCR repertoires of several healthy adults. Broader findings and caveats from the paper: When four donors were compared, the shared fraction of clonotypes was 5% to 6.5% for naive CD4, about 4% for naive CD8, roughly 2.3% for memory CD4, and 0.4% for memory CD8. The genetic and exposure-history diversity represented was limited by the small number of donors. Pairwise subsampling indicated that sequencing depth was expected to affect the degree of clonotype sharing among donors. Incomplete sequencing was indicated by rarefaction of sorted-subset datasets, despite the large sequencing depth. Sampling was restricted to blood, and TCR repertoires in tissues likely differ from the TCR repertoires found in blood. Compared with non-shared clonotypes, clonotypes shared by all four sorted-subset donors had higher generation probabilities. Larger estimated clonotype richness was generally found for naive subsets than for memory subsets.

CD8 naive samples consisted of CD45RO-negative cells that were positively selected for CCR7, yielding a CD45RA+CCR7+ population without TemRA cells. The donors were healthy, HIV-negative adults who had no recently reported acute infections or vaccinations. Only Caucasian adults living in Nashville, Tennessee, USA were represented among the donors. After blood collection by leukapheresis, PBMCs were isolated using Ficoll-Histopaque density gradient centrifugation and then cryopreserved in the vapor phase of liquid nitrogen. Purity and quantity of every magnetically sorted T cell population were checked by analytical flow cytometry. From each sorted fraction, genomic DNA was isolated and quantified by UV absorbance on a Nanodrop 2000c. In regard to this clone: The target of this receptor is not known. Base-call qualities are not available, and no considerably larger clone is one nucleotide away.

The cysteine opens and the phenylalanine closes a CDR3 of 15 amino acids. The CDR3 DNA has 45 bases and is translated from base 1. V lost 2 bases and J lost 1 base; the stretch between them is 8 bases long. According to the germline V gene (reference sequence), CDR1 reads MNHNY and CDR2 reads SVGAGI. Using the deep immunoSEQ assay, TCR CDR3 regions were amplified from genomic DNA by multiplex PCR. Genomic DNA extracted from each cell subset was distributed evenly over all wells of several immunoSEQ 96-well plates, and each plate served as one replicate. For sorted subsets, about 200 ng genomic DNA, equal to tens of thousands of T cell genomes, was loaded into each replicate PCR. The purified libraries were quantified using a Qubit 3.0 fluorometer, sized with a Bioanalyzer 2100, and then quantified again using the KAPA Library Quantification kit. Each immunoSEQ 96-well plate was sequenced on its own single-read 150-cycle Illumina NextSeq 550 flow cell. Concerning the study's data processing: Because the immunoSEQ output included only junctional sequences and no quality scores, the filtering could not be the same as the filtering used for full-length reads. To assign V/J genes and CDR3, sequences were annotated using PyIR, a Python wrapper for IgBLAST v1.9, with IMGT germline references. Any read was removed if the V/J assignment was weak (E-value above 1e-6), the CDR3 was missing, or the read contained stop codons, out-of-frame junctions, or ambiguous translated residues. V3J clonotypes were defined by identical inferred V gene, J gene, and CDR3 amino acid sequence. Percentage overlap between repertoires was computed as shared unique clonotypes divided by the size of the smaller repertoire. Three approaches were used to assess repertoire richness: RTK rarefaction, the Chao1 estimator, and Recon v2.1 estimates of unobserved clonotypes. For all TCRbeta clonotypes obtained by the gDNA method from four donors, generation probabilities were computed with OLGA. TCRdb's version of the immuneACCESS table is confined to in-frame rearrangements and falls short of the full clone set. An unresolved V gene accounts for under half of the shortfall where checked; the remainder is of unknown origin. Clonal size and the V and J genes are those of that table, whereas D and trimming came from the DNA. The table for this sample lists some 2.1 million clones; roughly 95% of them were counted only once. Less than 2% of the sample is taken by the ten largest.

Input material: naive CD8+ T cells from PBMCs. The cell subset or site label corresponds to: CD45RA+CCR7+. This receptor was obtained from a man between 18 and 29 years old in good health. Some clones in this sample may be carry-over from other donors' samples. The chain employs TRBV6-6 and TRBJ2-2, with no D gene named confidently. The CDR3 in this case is CASSYLPGNTGELFF. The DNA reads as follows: TGTGCCAGCAGTTACCTACCAGGGAACACCGGGGAGCTGTTTTTT.